The T cell receptor beta chain under discussion was sequenced for a study of cytomegalovirus exposure and HLA in healthy donors. The study, taken as a whole, reports: There were approximately 150 TCR beta chains listed as cytomegalovirus-associated. A previous analysis found most TCR beta V segments productive roughly 87% or roughly 30% of the time. The study had only CMV serostatus as immune exposure information.

The study ran its PCR with 60 Vbeta and 13 Jbeta primers. Original processing notes: Some 11 million of the approximately 80 million unique TCR beta chains counted in a later analysis were shared. The data were produced by immunoSEQ multiplex PCR, yet TCRdb's version contains in-frame clones alone and is incomplete. V and J calls and clone size are given by that table; D and trimming were obtained from the DNA. The sample lists around 150,000 clones, about 68% occurring once. Comments on this clone: Its antigen is as yet unknown.

This CDR3 is built from 16 residues. Trimming shortened V by 0 bases and J by 3 bases, and 14 bases separated the two germline ends. Germline loops: CDR1 MNHEY, CDR2 SVGAGI. The chain carries TRBV6-5 and TRBJ1-2; D perhaps matches TRBD1 (5 bases). This receptor was identified in a young man in good health and CMV-seronegative. Material for sequencing was PBMCs. CDR3 in amino acids: CASSYSAGIRDYGYTF. The CDR3 DNA follows: TGTGCCAGCAGTTACTCGGCAGGGATTCGAGACTATGGCTACACCTTC.